A selection of T cell receptor beta chains follows, all from one sample in a study of blood T cell repertoires in COVID-19. Generated by immunoSEQ multiplex PCR, the TCRdb table keeps only in-frame clones and is missing some. The sample gives 200,000 or so clones, 81% of which show up once; approximately 12% is in the top ten. The specimen sequenced was peripheral blood. These TCRs come from a woman of 80 years or more with COVID-19, enrolled during active disease. Both conserved end residues are part of each CDR3. D genes are given only for firm matches. Where a row states a size, it is once, few, many or the class of an expanded clone; other rows omit it.

>TRBJ1-5|15|-|TRBV3-1/TRBV3-2|TRBD1
TGTGCCAGCAGCCAACGGACAGGGGGAGATCAGCCCCAGCATTTT
CASSQRTGGDQPQHF
>TRBJ2-7|16|many|TRBV6-6|-
TGTGCCAGCAGGTACGCTAGGGCGGGACCTTCCTACGAGCAGTACTTC
CASRYARAGPSYEQYF
>TRBJ1-2|16|-|TRBV11-2|TRBD1
TGTGCCAGCAGCTTGGGCCGGGACAGGGTTGGGTATGGCTACACCTTC
CASSLGRDRVGYGYTF
>TRBJ2-5|13|-|TRBV12-3/TRBV12-4|-
TGTGCCAGCAGTTTAGAACTTTTGGAGACCCAGTACTTC
CASSLELLETQYF
>TRBJ2-1|15|-|TRBV9|TRBD2
TGTGCCAGCAGTGGCGGGGGGGCGACTTACAATGAGCAGTTCTTC
CASSGGGATYNEQFF
>TRBJ1-1|13|few|TRBV10-3|TRBD1
TGTGCCATCAAAGTGGCAGGGGGCGGTGAAGCTTTCTTT
CAIKVAGGGEAFF
>TRBJ2-1|20|-|TRBV19|TRBD1
TGTGCCAGTAGTCCCGGGACAGGGACTCTCGTAGGATTCCCCTACAATGAGCAGTTCTTC
CASSPGTGTLVGFPYNEQFF
>TRBJ2-7|13|-|TRBV6-5|TRBD1
TGTGCCAGCAGTTCTAGGGACAGTTACGAGCAGTACTTC
CASSSRDSYEQYF
>TRBJ2-5|11|once|TRBV3-1/TRBV3-2|-
TGTGCCAGCATGCGAGGTGAGACCCAGTACTTC
CASMRGETQYF
>TRBJ2-2|14|-|TRBV7-2|TRBD1
TGTGCCAGCAGCTTGGACAGGGGTACCGGGGAGCTGTTTTTT
CASSLDRGTGELFF
>TRBJ2-5|14|-|TRBV25-1|TRBD1
TGTGCCAGCAGCATTCCAGGGGGCGGAGAGACCCAGTACTTC
CASSIPGGGETQYF